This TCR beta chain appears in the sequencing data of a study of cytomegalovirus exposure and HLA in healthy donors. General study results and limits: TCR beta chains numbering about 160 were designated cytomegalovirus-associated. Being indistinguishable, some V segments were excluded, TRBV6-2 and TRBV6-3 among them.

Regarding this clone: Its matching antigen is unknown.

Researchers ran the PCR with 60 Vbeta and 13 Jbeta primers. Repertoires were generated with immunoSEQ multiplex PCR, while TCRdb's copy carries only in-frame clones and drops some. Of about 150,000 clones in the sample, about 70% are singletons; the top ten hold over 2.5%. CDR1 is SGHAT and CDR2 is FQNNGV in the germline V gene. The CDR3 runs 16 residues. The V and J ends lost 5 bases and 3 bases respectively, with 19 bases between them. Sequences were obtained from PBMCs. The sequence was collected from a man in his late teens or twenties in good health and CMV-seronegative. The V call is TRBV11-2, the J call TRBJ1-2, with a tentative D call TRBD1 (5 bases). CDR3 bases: TGTGCCAGCAGCCTATCGACAGCGCCGACTCACTATGGCTACACCTTC. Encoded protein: CASSLSTAPTHYGYTF.